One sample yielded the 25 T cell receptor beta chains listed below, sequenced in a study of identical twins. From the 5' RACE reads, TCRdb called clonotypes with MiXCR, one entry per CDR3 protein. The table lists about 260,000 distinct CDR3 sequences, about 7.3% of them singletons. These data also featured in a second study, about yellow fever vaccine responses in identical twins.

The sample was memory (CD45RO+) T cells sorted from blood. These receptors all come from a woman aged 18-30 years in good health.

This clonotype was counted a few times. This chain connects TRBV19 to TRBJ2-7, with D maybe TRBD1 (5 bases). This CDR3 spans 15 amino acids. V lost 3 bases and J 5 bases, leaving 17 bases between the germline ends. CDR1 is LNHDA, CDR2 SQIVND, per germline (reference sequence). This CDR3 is CASSISRANWNEQYF. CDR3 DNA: TGTGCCAGTAGTATCAGCAGGGCGAACTGGAACGAGCAGTACTTC.

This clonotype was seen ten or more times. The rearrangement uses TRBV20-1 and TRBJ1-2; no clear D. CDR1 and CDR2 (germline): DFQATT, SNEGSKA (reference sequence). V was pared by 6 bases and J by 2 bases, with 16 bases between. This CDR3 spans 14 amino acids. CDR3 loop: CSAPITSSNYGYTF. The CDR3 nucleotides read TGCAGTGCCCCTATAACCTCCTCGAACTATGGCTACACCTTC.

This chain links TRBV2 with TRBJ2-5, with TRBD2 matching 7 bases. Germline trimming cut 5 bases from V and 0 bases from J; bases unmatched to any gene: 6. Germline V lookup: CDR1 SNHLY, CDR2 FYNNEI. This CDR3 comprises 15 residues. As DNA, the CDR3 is TGTGCCAGCAGTTACACTCTAGCGGACCAAGAGACCCAGTACTTC. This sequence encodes CASSYTLADQETQYF.

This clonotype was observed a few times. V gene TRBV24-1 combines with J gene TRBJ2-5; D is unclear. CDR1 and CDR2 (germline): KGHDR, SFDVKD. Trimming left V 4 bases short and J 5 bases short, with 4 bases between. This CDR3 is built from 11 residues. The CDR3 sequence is CATSERETQYF. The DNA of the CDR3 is TGTGCCACCAGTGAAAGGGAGACCCAGTACTTC.

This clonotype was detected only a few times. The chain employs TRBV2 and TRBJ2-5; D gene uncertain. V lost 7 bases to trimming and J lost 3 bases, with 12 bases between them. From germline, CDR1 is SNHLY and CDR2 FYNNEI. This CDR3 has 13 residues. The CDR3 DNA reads TGTGCCAGCATAGGGTCAACAAAAGAGACCCAGTACTTC. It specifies CASIGSTKETQYF.

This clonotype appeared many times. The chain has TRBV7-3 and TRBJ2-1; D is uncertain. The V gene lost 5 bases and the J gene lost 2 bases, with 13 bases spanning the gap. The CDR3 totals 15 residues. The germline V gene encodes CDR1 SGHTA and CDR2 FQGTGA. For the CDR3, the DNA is TGTGCCAGCAGCCCGAGACAAGCGACCTACAATGAGCAGTTCTTC. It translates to CASSPRQATYNEQFF. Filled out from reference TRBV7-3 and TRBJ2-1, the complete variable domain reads GAGVSQTPSNKVTEKGKYVELRCDPISGHTALYWYRQSLGQGPEFLIYFQGTGAADDSGLPNDRFFAVRPEGSVSTLKIQRTERGDSAVYLCASSPRQATYNEQFFGPGTRLTVL.

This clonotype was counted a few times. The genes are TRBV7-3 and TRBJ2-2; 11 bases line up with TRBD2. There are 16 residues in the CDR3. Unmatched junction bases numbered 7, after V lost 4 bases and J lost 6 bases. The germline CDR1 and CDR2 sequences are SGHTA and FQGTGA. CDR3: CASSSTSGIPPGELFF. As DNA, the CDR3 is TGTGCCAGCAGCTCGACTAGCGGGATTCCCCCCGGGGAGCTGTTTTTT. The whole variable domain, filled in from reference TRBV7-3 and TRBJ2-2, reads GAGVSQTPSNKVTEKGKYVELRCDPISGHTALYWYRQSLGQGPEFLIYFQGTGAADDSGLPNDRFFAVRPEGSVSTLKIQRTERGDSAVYLCASSSTSGIPPGELFFGEGSRLTVL.

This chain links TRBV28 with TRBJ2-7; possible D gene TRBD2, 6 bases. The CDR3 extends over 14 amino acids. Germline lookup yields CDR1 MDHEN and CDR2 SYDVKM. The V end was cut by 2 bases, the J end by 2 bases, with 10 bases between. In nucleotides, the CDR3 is TGTGCCAGCAGTTTAGCGGGAATCACCTACGAGCAGTACTTC. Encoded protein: CASSLAGITYEQYF.

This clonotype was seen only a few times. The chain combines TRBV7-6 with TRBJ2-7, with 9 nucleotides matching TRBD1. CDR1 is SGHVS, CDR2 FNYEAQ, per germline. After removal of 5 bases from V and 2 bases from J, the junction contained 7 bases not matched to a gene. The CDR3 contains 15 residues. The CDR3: CASSQGTGSTYEQYF. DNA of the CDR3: TGTGCCAGCAGCCAGGGGACAGGGTCCACCTACGAGCAGTACTTC.

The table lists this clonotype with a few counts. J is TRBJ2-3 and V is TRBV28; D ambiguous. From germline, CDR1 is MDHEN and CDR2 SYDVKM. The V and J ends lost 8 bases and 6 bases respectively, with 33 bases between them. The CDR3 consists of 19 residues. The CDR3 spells CASQPLGPLRMRPMDTQYF. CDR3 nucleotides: TGTGCCAGCCAACCCTTGGGCCCTTTACGGATGAGGCCCATGGATACGCAGTATTTT.

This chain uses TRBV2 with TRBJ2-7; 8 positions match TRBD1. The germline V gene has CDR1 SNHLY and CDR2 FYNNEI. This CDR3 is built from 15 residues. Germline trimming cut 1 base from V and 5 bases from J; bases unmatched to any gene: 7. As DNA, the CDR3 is TGTGCCAGCAGTGAAGGTGTACAGGGGGGCCACGAGCAGTACTTC. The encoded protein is CASSEGVQGGHEQYF. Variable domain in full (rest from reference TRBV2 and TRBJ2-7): EPEVTQTPSHQVTQMGQEVILRCVPISNHLYFYWYRQILGQKVEFLVSFYNNEISEKSEIFDDQFSVERPDGSNFTLKIRSTKLEDSAMYFCASSEGVQGGHEQYFGPGTRLTVT.

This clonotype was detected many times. CDR3 in amino acids: CASSLGQVPNEQFF. CDR3 nucleotides: TGCGCCAGCAGCCTCGGACAGGTTCCCAATGAGCAGTTCTTC. This chain links TRBV5-1 with TRBJ2-1; 7 bases map to TRBD1. The CDR3 consists of 14 residues. V was pared by 4 bases and J by 6 bases, with 7 bases of the junction left unmatched. The germline CDR1 and CDR2 sequences are SGHRS and YFSETQ.

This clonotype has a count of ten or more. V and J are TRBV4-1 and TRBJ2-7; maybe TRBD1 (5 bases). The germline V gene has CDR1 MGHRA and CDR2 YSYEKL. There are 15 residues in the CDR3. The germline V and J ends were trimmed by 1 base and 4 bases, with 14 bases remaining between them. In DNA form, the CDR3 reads TGCGCCAGCAGCCAAGGTGGAAGGGGTTCGTACGAGCAGTACTTC. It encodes CASSQGGRGSYEQYF.

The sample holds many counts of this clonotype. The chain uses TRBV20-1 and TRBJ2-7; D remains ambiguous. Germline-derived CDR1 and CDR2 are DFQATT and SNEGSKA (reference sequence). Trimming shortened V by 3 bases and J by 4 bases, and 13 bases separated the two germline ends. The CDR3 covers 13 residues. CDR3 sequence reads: CSASGSGFYEQYV. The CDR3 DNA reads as TGCAGTGCTAGCGGGTCGGGTTTTTACGAGCAGTACGTC.

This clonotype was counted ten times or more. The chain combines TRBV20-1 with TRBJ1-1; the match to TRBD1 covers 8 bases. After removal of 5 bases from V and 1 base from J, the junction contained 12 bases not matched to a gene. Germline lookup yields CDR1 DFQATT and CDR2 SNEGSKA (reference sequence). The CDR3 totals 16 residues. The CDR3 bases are TGCAGTGCTGGGCGGGACAGGTCGCTGTCGAACACTGAAGCTTTCTTT. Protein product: CSAGRDRSLSNTEAFF.

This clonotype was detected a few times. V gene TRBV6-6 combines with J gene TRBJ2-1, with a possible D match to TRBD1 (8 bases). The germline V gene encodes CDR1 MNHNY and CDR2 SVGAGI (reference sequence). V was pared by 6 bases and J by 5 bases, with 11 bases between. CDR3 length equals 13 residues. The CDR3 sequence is CASRQGGDNEQFF. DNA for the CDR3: TGTGCCAGCAGACAGGGGGGGGACAATGAGCAGTTCTTC.

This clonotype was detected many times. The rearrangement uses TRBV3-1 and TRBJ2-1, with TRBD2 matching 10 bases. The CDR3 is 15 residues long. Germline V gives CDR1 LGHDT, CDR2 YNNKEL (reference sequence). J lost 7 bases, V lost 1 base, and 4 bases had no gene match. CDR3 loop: CASSQGGSGGNEQFF. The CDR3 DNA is TGTGCCAGCAGCCAAGGAGGTAGCGGGGGGAATGAGCAGTTCTTC.

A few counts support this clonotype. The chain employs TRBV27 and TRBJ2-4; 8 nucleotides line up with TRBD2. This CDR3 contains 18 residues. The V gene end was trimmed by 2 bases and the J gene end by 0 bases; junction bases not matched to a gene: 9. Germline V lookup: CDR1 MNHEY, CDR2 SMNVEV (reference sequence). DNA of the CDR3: TGTGCCAGCAGTTTAGCGGGAGGCCCGGAACTAGCCAAAAACATTCAGTACTTC. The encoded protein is CASSLAGGPELAKNIQYF.

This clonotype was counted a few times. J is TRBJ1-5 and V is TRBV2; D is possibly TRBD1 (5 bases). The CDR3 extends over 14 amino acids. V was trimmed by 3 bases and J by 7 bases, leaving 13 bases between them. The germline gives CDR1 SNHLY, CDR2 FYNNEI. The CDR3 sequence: CASSDRGGRQPQHF. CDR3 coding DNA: TGTGCCAGCAGTGACCGGGGGGGGAGGCAGCCCCAGCATTTT.

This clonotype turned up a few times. CDR3 region: CASSWVATKNTGELFF. The DNA for the CDR3 is TGCGCCAGCAGCTGGGTAGCGACAAAAAACACCGGGGAGCTGTTTTTT. The chain joins TRBV5-1 to TRBJ2-2; maybe TRBD2 (5 bases). The CDR3 length is 16 residues. Germline V gives CDR1 SGHRS, CDR2 YFSETQ. The V end lost 3 bases, the J end lost 2 bases, and 14 bases lay between the germline ends.

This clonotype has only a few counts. The CDR3: CASSAGQGRETQYF. The CDR3, as DNA: TGTGCCAGCAGCGCCGGACAGGGTCGAGAGACCCAGTACTTC. The chain uses TRBV11-2 and TRBJ2-5; 8 nucleotides line up with TRBD1. Germline trimming cut 5 bases from V and 4 bases from J; bases unmatched to any gene: 6. Germline CDR1 SGHAT, CDR2 FQNNGV. There are 14 residues in the CDR3.

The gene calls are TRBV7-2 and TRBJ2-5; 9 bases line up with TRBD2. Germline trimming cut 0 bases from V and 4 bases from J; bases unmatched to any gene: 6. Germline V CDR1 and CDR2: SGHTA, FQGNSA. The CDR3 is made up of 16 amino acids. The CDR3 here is CASSLARLAGRETQYF. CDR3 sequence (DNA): TGTGCCAGCAGCTTAGCGCGCCTAGCGGGAAGAGAGACCCAGTACTTC.

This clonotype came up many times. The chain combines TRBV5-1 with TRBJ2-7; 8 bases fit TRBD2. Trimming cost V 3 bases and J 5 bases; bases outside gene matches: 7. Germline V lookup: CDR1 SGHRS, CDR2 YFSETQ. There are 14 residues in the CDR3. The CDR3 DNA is TGCGCCAGCAGCTCGGGAGGGGGAGTCAACGAGCAGTACTTC. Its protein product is CASSSGGGVNEQYF.

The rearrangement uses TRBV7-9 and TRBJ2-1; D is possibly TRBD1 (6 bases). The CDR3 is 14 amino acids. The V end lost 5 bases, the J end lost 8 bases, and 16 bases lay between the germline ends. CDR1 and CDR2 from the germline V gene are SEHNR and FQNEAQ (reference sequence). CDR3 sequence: CASSHSFEGDEQFF. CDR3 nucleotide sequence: TGTGCCAGCAGCCACTCGTTTGAGGGGGATGAGCAGTTCTTC.

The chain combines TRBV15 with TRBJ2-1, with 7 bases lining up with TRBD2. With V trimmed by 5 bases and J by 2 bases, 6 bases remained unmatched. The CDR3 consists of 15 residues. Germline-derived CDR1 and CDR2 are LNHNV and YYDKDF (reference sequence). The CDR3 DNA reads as TGTGCCACCAGCTCGAGGAGCGGGACCTACAATGAGCAGTTCTTC. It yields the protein CATSSRSGTYNEQFF.